The rows below give T cell receptor beta chains drawn from one sample of a study of blood T cell repertoires in COVID-19. Only in-frame clones appear in the TCRdb table, and some are missing; sequencing was by immunoSEQ multiplex PCR. This sample has around 310,000 clones, with about 89% found just once. Sequencing was carried out using PBMCs or T cells enriched from blood (not recorded which). Receptors were obtained from a woman aged 35 to 49 who had recovered from COVID-19. Both conserved end residues are part of each CDR3. A D gene is named only where the DNA matches it firmly. A clone size is listed for some rows: how often the clone was seen (once, few, many), or a class if it is expanded.

size | J | D | V | DNA | CDR3
NA | TRBJ2-5 | TRBD2 | TRBV18 | TGTGCCAGCTCACCACCGGTGGCGGGGGGGATGCAAGAGACCCAGTACTTC | CASSPPVAGGMQETQYF
NA | TRBJ1-5 | NA | TRBV10-3 | TGTGCCATCAGTAGCGGGCCAAATTTAGATCAGCCCCAGCATTTT | CAISSGPNLDQPQHF
NA | TRBJ1-5 | TRBD1 | TRBV5-1 | TGCGCCAGCAGCTTGGAAGCAGGGGGAAGCAATCAGCCCCAGCATTTT | CASSLEAGGSNQPQHF
NA | TRBJ2-5 | NA | TRBV18 | TGTGCCAGCTCACCCCCCGTAGTTGAGACCCAGTACTTC | CASSPPVVETQYF
NA | TRBJ2-1 | NA | TRBV7-2 | TGTGCCAGCACGACCGGGGGAAATTCCTACAATGAGCAGTTCTTC | CASTTGGNSYNEQFF
few | TRBJ2-2 | TRBD1 | TRBV4-1 | TGCGCCAGCAGCTCCAACTTTGGACAGGTTAACACCGGGGAGCTGTTTTTT | CASSSNFGQVNTGELFF
NA | TRBJ1-1 | NA | TRBV7-3 | TGTGCCAGCAGTCAGGGGCGCCCCACTGAAGCTTTCTTT | CASSQGRPTEAFF
few | TRBJ1-1 | NA | TRBV19 | TGTGCCAGTAGGCTGAGAGTGAACACTGAAGCTTTCTTT | CASRLRVNTEAFF
NA | TRBJ2-5 | TRBD2 | TRBV27 | TGTGCCAGCAGTCCCCTCAGACTAGCGGGGTACCAAGAGACCCAGTACTTC | CASSPLRLAGYQETQYF
NA | TRBJ2-7 | NA | TRBV21-1 | TGTGCCCGAAAGACTAGCGGGAGTATCAACGAGCAGTACTTC | CARKTSGSINEQYF
NA | TRBJ2-2 | NA | TRBV7-3 | TGTGCCAGCCGGGACACCGGGGAGCTGTTTTTT | CASRDTGELFF
once | TRBJ2-7 | TRBD1 | TRBV19 | TGTGCCAGTAGTCCCGGGACAGTGGCAGTCGAGCAGTACTTC | CASSPGTVAVEQYF
NA | TRBJ1-1 | NA | TRBV7-6 | TGTGCCAGCAGCTACAATGGCGGGACTACGAACACTGAAGCTTTCTTT | CASSYNGGTTNTEAFF
NA | TRBJ1-5 | NA | TRBV19 | TGTGCCAGTACAGATGGCAATCAGCCCCAGCATTTT | CASTDGNQPQHF
NA | TRBJ2-2 | TRBD2 | TRBV4-2 | TGTGCCAGCAGCCTGACTAGCGGAAACACCGGGGAGCTGTTTTTT | CASSLTSGNTGELFF
NA | TRBJ2-3 | TRBD2 | TRBV5-1 | TGCGCCAGCAGCCCGACTAGCGGGAGCACAGATACGCAGTATTTT | CASSPTSGSTDTQYF
once | TRBJ2-3 | NA | TRBV12-3/TRBV12-4 | TGTGCCAGCAGTTTGCGGACAGATACGCAGTATTTT | CASSLRTDTQYF
NA | TRBJ2-7 | TRBD2 | TRBV19 | TGTGCCAGTAGTATCAGACTAGCGGGAGCCGAGCAGTACTTC | CASSIRLAGAEQYF
NA | TRBJ2-7 | TRBD1 | TRBV6-5 | TGTGCCAGCAGTTACGGGACAGGGTCTGAGCAGTACTTC | CASSYGTGSEQYF
NA | TRBJ2-1 | NA | TRBV7-2 | TGTGCCAGCAGCTTCGAGGGTACTAGTCGGGCCTATGAGCAGTTCTTC | CASSFEGTSRAYEQFF
NA | TRBJ1-5 | NA | TRBV28 | TGTGCCAGCAGTCTCCTACCTGGGCTTAAGGAGGATCAGCCCCAGCATTTT | CASSLLPGLKEDQPQHF
NA | TRBJ2-1 | TRBD2 | TRBV7-2 | TGTGCCAGCAGCCCGGGGGGCTCCTACAATGAGCAGTTCTTC | CASSPGGSYNEQFF
once | TRBJ1-1 | NA | TRBV3-1/TRBV3-2 | TGTGCCAGCAGCCAGGGGGCGAACACTGAAGCTTTCTTT | CASSQGANTEAFF
NA | TRBJ2-1 | TRBD1 | TRBV2 | TGTGCCTCAGCACAGGGGACCACTCCTACAAATGAGCAGTTCTTC | CASAQGTTPTNEQFF
once | TRBJ1-4 | NA | TRBV7-9 | TGTGCCAGCAGCTCTGATGAGGGCCTAAATGAAAAACTGTTTTTT | CASSSDEGLNEKLFF
NA | TRBJ2-3 | TRBD2 | TRBV11-3 | TGTGCCAGCAGCCTCCGACTAGCGAGCACAGATACGCAGTATTTT | CASSLRLASTDTQYF
NA | TRBJ2-1 | TRBD2 | TRBV27 | TGTGCCAGCAGTTTAGGACTACTAGCGGGGGGGTTCCGCGGCTACAATGAGCAGTTCTTC | CASSLGLLAGGFRGYNEQFF
few | TRBJ1-1 | NA | TRBV11-3 | TGTGCCAGCAGCTTGGCCATTTACACTGAAGCTTTCTTT | CASSLAIYTEAFF
NA | TRBJ2-7 | TRBD1 | TRBV10-3 | TGTGCCATCAGTGAGTCAGGACAGGGGTCGGGGTACGAGCAGTACTTC | CAISESGQGSGYEQYF
NA | TRBJ1-1 | TRBD1 | TRBV9 | TGTGCCAGCAGCGTAGCTGGCAGGGGGATTATGAACACTGAAGCTTTCTTT | CASSVAGRGIMNTEAFF
NA | TRBJ2-1 | TRBD1 | TRBV9 | TGTGCCAGCAGCGTAGTTTCGGGAACAGGGGGCAATTATGAGCAGTTCTTC | CASSVVSGTGGNYEQFF
NA | TRBJ1-2 | NA | TRBV27 | TGTGCCAGCAGCCCGCTGGGGGGGCCCTATGGCTACACCTTC | CASSPLGGPYGYTF
NA | TRBJ2-3 | TRBD2 | TRBV10-3 | TGTGCCATCAAACCTAGCGGGACAGATACGCAGTATTTT | CAIKPSGTDTQYF
NA | TRBJ1-6 | TRBD1 | TRBV7-2 | TGTGCCAGCAGCGCCTTCCCGGGACAGGTGAATTCACCCCTCCACTTT | CASSAFPGQVNSPLHF
NA | TRBJ2-7 | NA | TRBV11-2 | TGTGCCAGCAGCTACCAGGGCGCCACCTACGAGCAGTACTTC | CASSYQGATYEQYF
NA | TRBJ1-5 | NA | TRBV30 | TGTGCCTGGAGTGGGCAGGGGCATCAGCCCCAGCATTTT | CAWSGQGHQPQHF
NA | TRBJ1-2 | NA | TRBV28 | TGTGCCAGCAGTTCAAAACGGACAGCGGGGGGCTACACCTTC | CASSSKRTAGGYTF
NA | TRBJ2-7 | NA | TRBV18 | TGTGCCAGCTCACCAATACCGACAGACTCTCCCTACGAGCAGTACTTC | CASSPIPTDSPYEQYF
NA | TRBJ2-7 | NA | TRBV7-8 | TGTGCCAGCAGCTTGGGAGTCTTGGGGTACGAGCAGTACTTC | CASSLGVLGYEQYF
NA | TRBJ1-1 | NA | TRBV7-9 | TGTGCCAGCAGCTTAGACCCCGGGGGAGGGATCGCGAACACTGAAGCTTTCTTT | CASSLDPGGGIANTEAFF
NA | TRBJ2-2 | TRBD1 | TRBV28 | TGTGCCAGCGACAGGGGGTACGGGGAGCTGTTTTTT | CASDRGYGELFF
NA | TRBJ1-2 | TRBD1 | TRBV4-1 | TGCGCCAGCAGCCTCCGACAGGGGGCACAGGGGTACACCTTC | CASSLRQGAQGYTF
NA | TRBJ1-2 | TRBD1 | TRBV19 | TGTGCCAGTAGGAGACGGGACAGGGGCTATGGCTACACCTTC | CASRRRDRGYGYTF
NA | TRBJ2-7 | NA | TRBV28 | TGTGCCAGCAGTTTTCCGACAGCGTTTACCCAATCCTACGAGCAGTACTTC | CASSFPTAFTQSYEQYF
NA | TRBJ2-3 | NA | TRBV5-4 | TGTGCCAGCAGCTTGGACAGAACCACAGATACGCAGTATTTT | CASSLDRTTDTQYF
NA | TRBJ2-1 | NA | TRBV3-1/TRBV3-2 | TGTGCCAGCAGCCAGCAGGGGAGCTCCTACAATGAGCAGTTCTTC | CASSQQGSSYNEQFF
NA | TRBJ2-1 | TRBD2 | TRBV7-3 | TGTGCCAGCAGCTTACCGGGACTAGCGGGAGAGGAGGGGAACAATGAGCAGTTCTTC | CASSLPGLAGEEGNNEQFF
once | TRBJ1-1 | NA | TRBV4-1 | TGCGCCAGCAGCCCGCAAGGGGAGGGGTACACTGAAGCTTTCTTT | CASSPQGEGYTEAFF